These T cell receptor beta chains were read from a single sample in a study of T cell responses to AZD1222 COVID-19 vaccine. TCRdb keeps only in-frame clones here, not all; method: immunoSEQ multiplex PCR. In the table there are about 99,000 clones, 90% of which are singletons. The sequenced sample was peripheral blood, obtained on day 0 of AZD1222 vaccination. These receptors came from an adult in good health. The CDR3 runs from the conserved cysteine through the conserved F or W. Fields, in order: D gene, V gene, clone size, J gene, CDR3 DNA, CDR3 protein. D genes are given only for firm matches. A row's size may be missing; if present it is once, few, many or a size class.

.	TRBV20-1	.	TRBJ1-1	TGCAGTGCTAGGACGGGGGGGGAAGCTTTCTTT	CSARTGGEAFF
.	TRBV19	.	TRBJ1-5	TGTGCCAGTAGTATGGGGCCCCTGCGTGGGGTACGCAATCAGCCCCAGCATTTT	CASSMGPLRGVRNQPQHF
.	TRBV29-1	.	TRBJ1-1	TGCAGCGCCTTAAGAGGAACTGAAGCTTTCTTT	CSALRGTEAFF
.	TRBV24-1	.	TRBJ2-2	TGTGCCACCAGTGAGGAGGAGACCGGGGAGCTGTTTTTT	CATSEEETGELFF
TRBD1	TRBV2	.	TRBJ1-1	TGTGCCAGTCTAAACAGACAGGGGAGCACTGAAGCTTTCTTT	CASLNRQGSTEAFF
TRBD2	TRBV11-2	.	TRBJ2-1	TGTGCCAGCAGCTTACGGGGGGGCGGTTACAATGAGCAGTTCTTC	CASSLRGGGYNEQFF
.	TRBV3-1/TRBV3-2	.	TRBJ1-2	TGTGCCAGCAGCCGGAACAGCAACTATGGCTACACCTTC	CASSRNSNYGYTF
TRBD1	TRBV2	.	TRBJ1-1	TGTGCCAGCAGTGCCATGCGGGACAGGGACACTGAAGCTTTCTTT	CASSAMRDRDTEAFF
.	TRBV19	.	TRBJ1-2	TGTGCCAGTAAGGTTTTCGATCGGGGGCCCTATGGCTACACCTTC	CASKVFDRGPYGYTF
.	TRBV3-1/TRBV3-2	.	TRBJ1-1	TGTGCCAGCGGGGGGGCCAGTGAGAACACTGAAGCTTTCTTT	CASGGASENTEAFF
TRBD1	TRBV7-2	.	TRBJ1-1	TGTGCCAGCAGCTTCTCGACAGGGGTGGCCACTGAAGCTTTCTTT	CASSFSTGVATEAFF
TRBD1	TRBV5-6	once	TRBJ1-2	TGTGCCAGCAGCGAGACAGGGGGCGACGGCTACACCTTC	CASSETGGDGYTF
TRBD1	TRBV6-4	.	TRBJ1-1	TGTGCCAGCAGGACAGGGGTTGATAGAAACACTGAAGCTTTCTTT	CASRTGVDRNTEAFF
TRBD2	TRBV5-5	.	TRBJ2-5	TGTGCCAGCGGGACTAGCACGGAGACCCAGTACTTC	CASGTSTETQYF
.	TRBV7-9	.	TRBJ1-6	TGTGCCAGCAGCCACTCCCAGGGGAGCTCCTATAATTCACCCCTCCACTTT	CASSHSQGSSYNSPLHF
TRBD2	TRBV4-2	.	TRBJ2-5	TGTGCCAGCAGCCAAGTACTCGGGGGGAGAGAGACCCAGTACTTC	CASSQVLGGRETQYF
.	TRBV29-1	.	TRBJ2-2	TGCAGCGTTGCCCCCGCCGGGGGGCTGGGAGGGGAGCTGTTTTTT	CSVAPAGGLGGELFF
.	TRBV5-4	.	TRBJ1-1	TGTGCCAGCAGCCCCGGGAACGCTTTGGAAGCTTTCTTT	CASSPGNALEAFF
TRBD1	TRBV19	.	TRBJ1-5	TGTGCCTGCCAGGGGGAGGGCCGTCGAGATCAGCCCCAGCATTTT	CACQGEGRRDQPQHF
TRBD1	TRBV19	.	TRBJ1-5	TGTGCCAGTAGTATAGATCGAATAAGGACAGGCTACCTTCAGCCCCAGCATTTT	CASSIDRIRTGYLQPQHF
.	TRBV30	.	TRBJ2-1	TGTGCCTGGAGTGGTAGGTCGGCGGACTCCTACAATGAGCAGTTCTTC	CAWSGRSADSYNEQFF